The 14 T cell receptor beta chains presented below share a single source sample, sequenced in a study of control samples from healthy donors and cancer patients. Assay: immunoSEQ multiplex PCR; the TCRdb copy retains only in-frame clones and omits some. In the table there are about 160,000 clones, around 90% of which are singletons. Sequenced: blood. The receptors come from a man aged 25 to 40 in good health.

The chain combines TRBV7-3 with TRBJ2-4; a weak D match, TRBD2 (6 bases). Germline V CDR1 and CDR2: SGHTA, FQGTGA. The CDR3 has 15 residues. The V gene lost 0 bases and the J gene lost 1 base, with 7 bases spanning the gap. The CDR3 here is CASSLTLAAKNIQYF. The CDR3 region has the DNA TGTGCCAGCAGCTTAACCCTAGCGGCCAAAAACATTCAGTACTTC.

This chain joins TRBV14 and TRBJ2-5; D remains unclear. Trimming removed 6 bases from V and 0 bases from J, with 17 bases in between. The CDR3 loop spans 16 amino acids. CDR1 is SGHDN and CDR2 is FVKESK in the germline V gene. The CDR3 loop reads CASSRDAITDQETQYF. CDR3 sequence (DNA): TGTGCCAGCAGTCGAGACGCAATCACGGACCAAGAGACCCAGTACTTC. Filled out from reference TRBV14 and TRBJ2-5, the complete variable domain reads EAGVTQFPSHSVIEKGQTVTLRCDPISGHDNLYWYRRVMGKEIKFLLHFVKESKQDESGMPNNRFLAERTGGTYSTLKVQPAELEDSGVYFCASSRDAITDQETQYFGPGTRLLVL.

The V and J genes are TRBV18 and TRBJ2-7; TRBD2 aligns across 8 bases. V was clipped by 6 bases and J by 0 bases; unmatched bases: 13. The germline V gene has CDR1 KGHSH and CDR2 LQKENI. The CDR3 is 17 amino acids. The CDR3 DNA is TGTGCCAGCTCCGCGGCGGCTAGCGGGCAGAGCTCCTACGAGCAGTACTTC. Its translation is CASSAAASGQSSYEQYF.

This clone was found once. In DNA, the CDR3 is TGTGCCAGCAGCTTAAAGGGGGGTGGAGGAGATACGCAGTATTTT. It yields the protein CASSLKGGGGDTQYF. The V gene is TRBV7-3, the J gene TRBJ2-3; D tentatively reads TRBD1 or TRBD2 (6 bases each). V lost 1 base, J lost 5 bases, and 13 bases lay in between. Germline CDR1 is SGHTA and CDR2 is FQGTGA. The CDR3 covers 15 residues. Together with reference TRBV7-3 and TRBJ2-3, the CDR3 gives the full variable domain: GAGVSQTPSNKVTEKGKYVELRCDPISGHTALYWYRQSLGQGPEFLIYFQGTGAADDSGLPNDRFFAVRPEGSVSTLKIQRTERGDSAVYLCASSLKGGGGDTQYFGPGTRLTVL.

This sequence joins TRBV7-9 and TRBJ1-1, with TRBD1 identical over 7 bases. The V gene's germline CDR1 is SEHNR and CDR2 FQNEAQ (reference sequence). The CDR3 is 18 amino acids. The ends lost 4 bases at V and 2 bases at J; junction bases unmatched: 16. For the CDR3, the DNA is TGTGCCAGCAGCTCCTACTCCTGGGGAGGGACAGACAACACTGAAGCTTTCTTT. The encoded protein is CASSSYSWGGTDNTEAFF.

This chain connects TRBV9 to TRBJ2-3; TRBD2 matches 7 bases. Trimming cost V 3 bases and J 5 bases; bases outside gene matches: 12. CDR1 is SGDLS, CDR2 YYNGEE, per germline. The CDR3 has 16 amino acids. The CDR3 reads CASSGPGLTLGDTQYF. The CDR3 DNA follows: TGTGCCAGCAGCGGACCGGGACTAACCTTAGGAGATACGCAGTATTTT.

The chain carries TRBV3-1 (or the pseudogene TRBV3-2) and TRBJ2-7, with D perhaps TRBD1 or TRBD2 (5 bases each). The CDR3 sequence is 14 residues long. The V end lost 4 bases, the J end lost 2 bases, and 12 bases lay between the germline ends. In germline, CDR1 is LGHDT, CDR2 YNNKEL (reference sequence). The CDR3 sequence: CASSPGAAAYEQYF. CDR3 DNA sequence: TGTGCCAGCAGCCCTGGGGCAGCGGCCTACGAGCAGTACTTC.

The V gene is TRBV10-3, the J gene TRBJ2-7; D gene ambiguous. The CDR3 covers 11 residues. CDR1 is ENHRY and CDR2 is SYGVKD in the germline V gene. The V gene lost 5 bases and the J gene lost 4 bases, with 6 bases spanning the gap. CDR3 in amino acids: CAISTAYEQYF. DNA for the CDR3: TGTGCCATCAGTACAGCTTACGAGCAGTACTTC.

The CDR3 DNA follows: TGTGCCAGCAAACCGGGACAGGGGGCGTCTGGCTACACCTTC. Residues: CASKPGQGASGYTF. The rearrangement links TRBV6-5 to TRBJ1-2; 12 nucleotides align to TRBD1. Trimming removed 7 bases from V and 7 bases from J; junction bases left unmatched: 7. This CDR3 is built from 14 residues. The germline CDR1 and CDR2 sequences are MNHEY and SVGAGI.

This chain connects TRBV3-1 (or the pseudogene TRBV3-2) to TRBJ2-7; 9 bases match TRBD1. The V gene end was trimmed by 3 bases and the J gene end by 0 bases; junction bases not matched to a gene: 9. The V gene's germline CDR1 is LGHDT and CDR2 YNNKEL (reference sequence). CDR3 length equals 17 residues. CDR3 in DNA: TGTGCCAGCAGCCAGGGTTCCGGGACAGGGAGCTCCTACGAGCAGTACTTC. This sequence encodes CASSQGSGTGSSYEQYF.

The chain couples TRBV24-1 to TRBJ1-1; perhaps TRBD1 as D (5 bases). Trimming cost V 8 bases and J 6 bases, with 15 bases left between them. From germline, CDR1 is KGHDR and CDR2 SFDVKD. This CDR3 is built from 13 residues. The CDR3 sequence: CATKGENGAEAFF. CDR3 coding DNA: TGTGCCACCAAAGGGGAAAACGGAGCTGAAGCTTTCTTT.

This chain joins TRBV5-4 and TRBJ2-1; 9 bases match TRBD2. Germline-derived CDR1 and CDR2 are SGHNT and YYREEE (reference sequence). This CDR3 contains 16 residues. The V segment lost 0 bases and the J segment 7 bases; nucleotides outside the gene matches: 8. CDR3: CASSLEPRGGTNEQFF. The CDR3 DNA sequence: TGTGCCAGCAGCTTGGAACCGCGGGGGGGAACAAATGAGCAGTTCTTC.

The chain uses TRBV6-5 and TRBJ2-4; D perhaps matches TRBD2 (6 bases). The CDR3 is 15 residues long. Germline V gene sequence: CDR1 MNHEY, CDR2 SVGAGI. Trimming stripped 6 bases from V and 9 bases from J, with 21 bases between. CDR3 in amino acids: CASRRLRQAEGIQYF. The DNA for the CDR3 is TGTGCCAGCAGGCGGCTGCGGCAAGCGGAGGGCATTCAGTACTTC.

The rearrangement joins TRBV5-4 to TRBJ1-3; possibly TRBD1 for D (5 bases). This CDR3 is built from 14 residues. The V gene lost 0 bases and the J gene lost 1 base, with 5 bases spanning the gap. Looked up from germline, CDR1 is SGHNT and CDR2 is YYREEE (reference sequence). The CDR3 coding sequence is TGTGCCAGCAGCTTGGAGGGGTCTGGAAACACCATATATTTT. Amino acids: CASSLEGSGNTIYF.